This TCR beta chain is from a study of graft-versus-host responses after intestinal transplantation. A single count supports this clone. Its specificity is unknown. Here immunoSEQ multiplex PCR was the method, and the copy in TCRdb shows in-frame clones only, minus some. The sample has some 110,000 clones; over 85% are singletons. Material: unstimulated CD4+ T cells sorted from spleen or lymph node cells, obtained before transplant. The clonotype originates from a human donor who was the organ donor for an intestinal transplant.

Here the CDR3 reads CAADRGLTGANVLTF. In nucleotides, the CDR3 is TGTGCTGCTGACAGGGGTCTCACTGGGGCCAACGTCCTGACTTTC. The chain has TRBV7-9 and TRBJ2-6; 8 positions match TRBD1. The germline V gene has CDR1 SEHNR and CDR2 FQNEAQ (reference sequence). The CDR3 runs to 15 residues. The full variable domain, rest sourced from reference TRBV7-9 and TRBJ2-6, is DTGVSQNPRHKITKRGQNVTFRCDPISEHNRLYWYRQTLGQGPEFLTYFQNEAQLEKSRLLSDRFSAERPKGSFSTLEIQRTEQGDSAMYLCAADRGLTGANVLTFGAGSRLTVL.